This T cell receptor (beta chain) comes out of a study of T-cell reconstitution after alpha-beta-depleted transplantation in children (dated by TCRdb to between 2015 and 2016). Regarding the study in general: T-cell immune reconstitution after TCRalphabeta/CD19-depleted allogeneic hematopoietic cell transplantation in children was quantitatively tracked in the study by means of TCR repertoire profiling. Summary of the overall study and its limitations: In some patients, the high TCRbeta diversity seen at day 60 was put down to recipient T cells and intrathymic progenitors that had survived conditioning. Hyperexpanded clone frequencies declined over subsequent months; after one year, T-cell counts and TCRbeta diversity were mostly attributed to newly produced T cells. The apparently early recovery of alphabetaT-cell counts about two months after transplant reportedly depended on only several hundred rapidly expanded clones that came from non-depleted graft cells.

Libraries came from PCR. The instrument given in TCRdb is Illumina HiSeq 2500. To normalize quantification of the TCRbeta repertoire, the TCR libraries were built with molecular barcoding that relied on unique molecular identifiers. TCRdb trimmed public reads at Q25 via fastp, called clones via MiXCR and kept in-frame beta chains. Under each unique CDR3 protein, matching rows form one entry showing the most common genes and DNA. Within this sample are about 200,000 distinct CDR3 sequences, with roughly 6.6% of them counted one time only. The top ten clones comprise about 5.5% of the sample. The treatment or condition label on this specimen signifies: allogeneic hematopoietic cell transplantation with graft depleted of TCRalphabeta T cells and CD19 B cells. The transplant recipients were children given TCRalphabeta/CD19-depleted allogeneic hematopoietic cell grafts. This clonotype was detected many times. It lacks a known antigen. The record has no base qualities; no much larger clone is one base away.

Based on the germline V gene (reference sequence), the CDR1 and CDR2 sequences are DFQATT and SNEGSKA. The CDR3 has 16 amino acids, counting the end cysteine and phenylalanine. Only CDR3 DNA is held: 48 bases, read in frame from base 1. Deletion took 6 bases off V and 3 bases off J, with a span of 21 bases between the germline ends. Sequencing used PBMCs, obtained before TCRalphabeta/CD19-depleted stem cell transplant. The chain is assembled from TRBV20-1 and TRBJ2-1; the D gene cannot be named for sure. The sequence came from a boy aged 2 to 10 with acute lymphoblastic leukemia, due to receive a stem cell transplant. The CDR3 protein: CSAPPLGARRYNEQFF. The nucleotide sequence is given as TGCAGTGCACCCCCCTTAGGCGCGAGGCGCTACAATGAGCAGTTCTTC.